Listed below are T cell receptor beta chains from one sample, sequenced in a study of immune heterogeneity within non-small cell lung tumors. In TCRdb, the multiplex PCR reads were re-called with MiXCR into one record per CDR3 protein. The sample includes under 13,000 distinct CDR3 sequences, approximately 29% seen only once; the top ten take roughly 23%. The sequencing input was lung tumor tissue. The receptor source for this set is a woman aged 45 to 65 with non-small cell lung cancer. CDR3s leave out the opening cysteine and the closing phenylalanine or tryptophan. Fields, in order: V gene, J gene, CDR3 protein.

>TRBV12-3/TRBV12-4|TRBJ1-1
ASSLGSEAF
>TRBV11-3|TRBJ2-7
ASSLAGYEQY
>TRBV6-1|TRBJ1-2
ASSGQNYGYT
>TRBV12-3/TRBV12-4|TRBJ1-1
ASRRGMSDTEAF
>TRBV28|TRBJ2-1
ASSSGPGGHNEQF
>TRBV25-1|TRBJ2-5
ASKGQWPQETQY
>TRBV29-1|TRBJ2-7
SVEETGGFSEQY
>TRBV27|TRBJ2-7
ASSVGGIEQY
>TRBV6-2/TRBV6-3|TRBJ2-1
ATEPGTSGYNEQF
>TRBV24-1|TRBJ2-3
ATSRQGFGDTQY
>TRBV20-1|TRBJ2-1
SARTSGRGNEQF
>TRBV7-9|TRBJ1-4
ASSDSNEKLF
>TRBV5-5|TRBJ2-7
ASSLAGGNEQY
>TRBV20-1|TRBJ2-3
SARAGLVIHTDTQY
>TRBV20-1|TRBJ1-4
SATNDGELF
>TRBV6-9|TRBJ2-7
ASSYDSGGSYEQY
>TRBV7-2|TRBJ2-5
ASSLRRKETQY
>TRBV24-1|.
ATSDPSAGGSDTQH
>TRBV7-9|TRBJ2-3
ASSLDSRPSTDTQY
>TRBV7-2|TRBJ2-1
ASSLTGGEQF
>TRBV30|TRBJ2-1
AWKFGQASL
>TRBV5-1|TRBJ2-3
ASSSQGVADTQY
>TRBV10-3|TRBJ2-5
AISEPKETQY
>TRBV6-1|TRBJ2-2
ASRTGVLLTGELF
>TRBV6-1|TRBJ1-3
AISAGVQQISGNTIY
>TRBV12-3/TRBV12-4|TRBJ2-1
ASSFTSGSPREQF
>TRBV20-1|TRBJ2-3
SAREEQY
>TRBV24-1|TRBJ1-5
ATSDFGSYQPQH
>TRBV19|TRBJ1-2
ASSPDRGYGYT
>TRBV7-8|TRBJ2-1
ASSPRLASYNEQF
>TRBV7-9|TRBJ1-4
ASSLVGEKLF
>TRBV28|TRBJ1-1
ASSFTGGTEAF
>TRBV7-9|TRBJ1-2
ARSSQRGQAYGYT
>TRBV12-3/TRBV12-4|TRBJ1-1
ASSDSGGNTEAF
>TRBV5-1|TRBJ2-7
ASRTTGSYEQY
>TRBV6-5|TRBJ1-1
ASSYPSMNTEAF
>TRBV10-3|TRBJ1-2
AITEGQGYGYT
>TRBV4-1|TRBJ1-2
ASSQDWGIGGANGYT
>TRBV27|TRBJ2-5
ASSSRRGAYGETQY
>TRBV7-9|TRBJ2-3
ASQGRSTDTQY
>TRBV9|TRBJ2-1
AFPAGGPPYNEQF
>TRBV2|TRBJ2-5
ASSGRLQETQY